This T cell receptor (beta chain) was documented in a study of blood T cells in healthy people across ages. Per sample, at least 5.5 micrograms of total RNA were extracted. A sample-barcoded 5' primer and a J-beta primer mix were used in a second PCR of roughly 6 to 11 cycles. Each cDNA was tagged by a template-switch adaptor containing 12 random nucleotides. TCRdb re-called the 5' RACE reads with MiXCR, one entry per CDR3 protein. The data contain approximately 850,000 distinct CDR3 sequences, roughly 64% of them singletons. The length of the CDR3 is 14 residues. V lost 7 bases and J lost 1, with 15 bases in between. The V gene's germline CDR1 is SQVTM and CDR2 ANQGSEA.

The clonotype comes from a man under 40 in good health. Sequenced: blood. This chain joins TRBV29-1 and TRBJ2-3; D is unclear. The CDR3: CSAADLRGTDTQYF. CDR3 coding DNA: TGCAGCGCCGCGGACCTCCGTGGCACAGATACGCAGTATTTT.